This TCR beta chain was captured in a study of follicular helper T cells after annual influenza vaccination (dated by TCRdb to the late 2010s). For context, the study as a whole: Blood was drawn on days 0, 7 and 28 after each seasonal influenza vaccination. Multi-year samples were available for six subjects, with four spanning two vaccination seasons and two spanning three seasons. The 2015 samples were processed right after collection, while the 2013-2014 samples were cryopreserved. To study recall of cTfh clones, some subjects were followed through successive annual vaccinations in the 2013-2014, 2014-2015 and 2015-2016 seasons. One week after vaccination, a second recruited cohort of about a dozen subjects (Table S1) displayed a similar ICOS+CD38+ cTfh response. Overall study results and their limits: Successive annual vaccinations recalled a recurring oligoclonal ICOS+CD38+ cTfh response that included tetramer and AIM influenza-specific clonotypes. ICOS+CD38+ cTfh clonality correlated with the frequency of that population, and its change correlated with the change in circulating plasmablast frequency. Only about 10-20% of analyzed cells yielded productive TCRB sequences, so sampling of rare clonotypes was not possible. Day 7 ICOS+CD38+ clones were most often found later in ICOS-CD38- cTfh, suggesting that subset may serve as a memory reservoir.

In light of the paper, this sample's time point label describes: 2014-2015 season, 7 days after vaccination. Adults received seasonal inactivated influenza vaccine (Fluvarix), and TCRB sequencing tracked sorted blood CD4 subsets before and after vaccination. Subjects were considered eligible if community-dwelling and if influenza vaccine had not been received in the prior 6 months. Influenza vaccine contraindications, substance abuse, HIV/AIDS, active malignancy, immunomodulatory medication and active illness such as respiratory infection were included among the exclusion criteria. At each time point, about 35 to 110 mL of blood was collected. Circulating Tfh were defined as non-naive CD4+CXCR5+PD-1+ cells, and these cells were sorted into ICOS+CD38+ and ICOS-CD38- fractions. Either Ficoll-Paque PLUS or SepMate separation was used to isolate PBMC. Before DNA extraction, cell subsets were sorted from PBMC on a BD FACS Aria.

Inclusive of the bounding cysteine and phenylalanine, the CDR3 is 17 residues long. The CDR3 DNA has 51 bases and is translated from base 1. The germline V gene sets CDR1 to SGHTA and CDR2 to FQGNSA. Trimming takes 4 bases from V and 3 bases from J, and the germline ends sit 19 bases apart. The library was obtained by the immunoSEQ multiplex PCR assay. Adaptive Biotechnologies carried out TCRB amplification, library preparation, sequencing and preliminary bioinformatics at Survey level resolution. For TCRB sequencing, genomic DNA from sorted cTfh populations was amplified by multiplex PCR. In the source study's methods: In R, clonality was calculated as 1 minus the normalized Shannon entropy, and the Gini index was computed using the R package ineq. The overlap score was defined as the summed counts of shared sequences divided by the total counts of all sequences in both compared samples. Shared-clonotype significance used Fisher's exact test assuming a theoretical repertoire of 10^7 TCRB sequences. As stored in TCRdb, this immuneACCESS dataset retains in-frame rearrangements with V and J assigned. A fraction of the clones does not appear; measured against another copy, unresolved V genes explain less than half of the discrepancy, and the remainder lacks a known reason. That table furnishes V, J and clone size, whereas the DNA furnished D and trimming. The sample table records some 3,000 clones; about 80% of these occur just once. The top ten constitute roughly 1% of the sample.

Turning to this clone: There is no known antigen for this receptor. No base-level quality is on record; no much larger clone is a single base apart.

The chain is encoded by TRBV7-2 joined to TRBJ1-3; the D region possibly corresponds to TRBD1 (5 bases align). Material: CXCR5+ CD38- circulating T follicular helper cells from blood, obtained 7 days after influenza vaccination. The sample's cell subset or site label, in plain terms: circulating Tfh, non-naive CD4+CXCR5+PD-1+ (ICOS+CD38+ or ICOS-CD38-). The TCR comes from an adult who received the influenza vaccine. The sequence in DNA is TGTGCCAGCAGCTATGGGGTGGGGGGTCTATTTGGAAACACCATATATTTT. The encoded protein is CASSYGVGGLFGNTIYF.